Each of the 13 T cell receptor beta chains below was sequenced from the same sample in a study of blood T cells in healthy people across ages. Using a J-beta primer mix together with a sample-barcoded 5' primer, a second PCR was run for 7 to 11 cycles. TCRdb reprocessed the 5' RACE reads via MiXCR and lists one record per CDR3 protein. The sample contains 890,000 or so distinct CDR3 sequences, approximately 65% of which appear only once. Input material: blood. The origin of the receptors is a man younger than 45 in good health.

This chain uses TRBV20-1 with TRBJ1-2, with D maybe TRBD1 (5 bases). The CDR3 sequence is 13 residues long. The V gene lost 0 bases and the J gene lost 6 bases, with 11 bases spanning the gap. Germline CDR1 and CDR2: DFQATT and SNEGSKA (reference sequence). CDR3 nucleotide sequence: TGCAGTGCTAGAGATACAGGACCCAATGGCTACACCTTC. Protein product: CSARDTGPNGYTF.

The chain joins TRBV3-1 to TRBJ2-1; 11 bases fit TRBD2. The CDR3 runs 13 residues. With V trimmed by 4 bases and J by 15 bases, 8 bases remained unmatched. Germline loops: CDR1 LGHDT, CDR2 YNNKEL (reference sequence). CDR3 nucleotide sequence: TGTGCCAGCAGCCTCAATAGCGGGGGGGTAGGGTTCTTC. It specifies CASSLNSGGVGFF.

This rearrangement joins TRBV6-2 or TRBV6-3 to TRBJ1-1, with no clear D. CDR3 length equals 16 residues. The germline CDR1 and CDR2 sequences are MNHEY and SVGEGT. V dropped 1 base and J dropped 0 bases, with 12 bases sitting between them. In nucleotides, the CDR3 is TGTGCCAGCAGTTACTTAGTACCTGGACTGAACACTGAAGCTTTCTTT. It codes for CASSYLVPGLNTEAFF.

This clonotype was recorded once. This sequence joins TRBV6-5 and TRBJ1-4, with D possibly matching TRBD1 (6 bases). There are 13 residues in the CDR3. CDR1 and CDR2 from the germline V gene are MNHEY and SVGAGI. Trimming cost V 5 bases and J 8 bases, with 12 bases left between them. CDR3 region: CASSGQRAEKLFF. DNA for the CDR3: TGTGCCAGCAGTGGACAGAGAGCCGAAAAACTGTTTTTT.

The rearrangement uses TRBV25-1 and TRBJ1-4; no clear D. V dropped 1 base and J dropped 10 bases, with 7 bases sitting between them. CDR1 is MGHDK, CDR2 SYGVNS, per germline. The CDR3 contains 12 residues. CDR3 in DNA: TGTGCCAGCAGTGAATTTGTGGGAAAACTGTTTTTT. It codes for CASSEFVGKLFF.

The genes are TRBV5-5 and TRBJ2-5; D perhaps matches TRBD1 (5 bases). The CDR3 covers 15 residues. From germline, CDR1 is SGHKS and CDR2 YYEKEE (reference sequence). V lost 0 bases, J lost 0 bases, and 9 bases lay in between. CDR3 in DNA: TGTGCCAGCAGCTTGGTGGGGCAGTACCAAGAGACCCAGTACTTC. It encodes CASSLVGQYQETQYF.

V is TRBV3-1 and J is TRBJ1-4; TRBD1 might be the D (5 bases). The CDR3 spans 16 residues. Germline V gives CDR1 LGHDT, CDR2 YNNKEL (reference sequence). The germline V and J ends were trimmed by 4 bases and 8 bases, with 20 bases remaining between them. CDR3 in amino acids: CASSPRHQGGEEKLFF. The DNA for the CDR3 is TGTGCCAGCAGCCCACGACATCAGGGTGGTGAAGAAAAACTGTTTTTT.

The genes are TRBV20-1 and TRBJ2-5; no firm D call. Germline CDR1 DFQATT, CDR2 SNEGSKA (reference sequence). The CDR3 is made up of 11 amino acids. The V and J ends lost 5 bases and 5 bases respectively, with 9 bases between them. The CDR3 here is CSADVRETQYF. CDR3 nucleotide sequence: TGCAGTGCTGACGTCCGGGAGACCCAGTACTTC.

This clonotype has just one count. The chain joins TRBV7-2 to TRBJ2-7; 9 bases match TRBD1. Germline values: CDR1 SGHTA, CDR2 FQGNSA. V gave up 3 bases and J gave up 8 bases; unmatched junction bases: 5. CDR3 length: 13 residues. The CDR3 DNA is TGTGCCAGCAGCTTTTCCGGGACAGGGAAGCAGTACTTC. Translated: CASSFSGTGKQYF.

The table lists this clonotype with a count of one. As DNA, the CDR3 is TGCAGTGCACACCCAAGAGAGGTTTACTACGAGCAGTACTTC. Its protein product is CSAHPREVYYEQYF. The chain employs TRBV20-1 and TRBJ2-5; D not certain. The last part of the DNA fits TRBJ2-7 better; the J call may be wrong. CDR3 size: 14 residues. The V gene's germline CDR1 is DFQATT and CDR2 SNEGSKA (reference sequence).

V usage is TRBV7-3 and J usage is TRBJ2-3; 7 nucleotides match TRBD2. The CDR3 runs to 14 residues. Germline trimming cut 6 bases from V and 4 bases from J; bases unmatched to any gene: 7. CDR1 and CDR2 from the germline V gene are SGHTA and FQGTGA. The CDR3 reads CASSCTSDPDTQYF. CDR3 sequence (DNA): TGTGCCAGCAGTTGCACTAGCGATCCAGATACGCAGTATTTT. Using reference TRBV7-3 and TRBJ2-3 for the parts outside the CDR3, the full variable domain is GAGVSQTPSNKVTEKGKYVELRCDPISGHTALYWYRQSLGQGPEFLIYFQGTGAADDSGLPNDRFFAVRPEGSVSTLKIQRTERGDSAVYLCASSCTSDPDTQYFGPGTRLTVL.

This clonotype has at least ten counts. V usage is TRBV20-1 and J usage is TRBJ1-5; D is unresolved. The V end was cut by 3 bases, the J end by 5 bases, with 14 bases between. The CDR3 is 14 amino acids. Germline V gene sequence: CDR1 DFQATT, CDR2 SNEGSKA (reference sequence). CDR3 sequence (DNA): TGCAGTGCTAGTATAGACCGAACGGATCAGCCCCAGCATTTT. Its translation is CSASIDRTDQPQHF.

J is TRBJ2-1 and V is TRBV4-2; 8 positions agree with TRBD2. This CDR3 is 18 amino acids long. CDR1 and CDR2 (germline): LGHNA, YNFKEQ. The V gene end was trimmed by 3 bases and the J gene end by 1 base; junction bases not matched to a gene: 11. CDR3 sequence reads: CASSQRGVSGGSYNEQFF. In nucleotides, the CDR3 is TGTGCCAGCAGCCAGAGGGGGGTCAGCGGGGGTTCCTACAATGAGCAGTTCTTC.